The 3 T cell receptor beta chains reported below all come from one sample, sequenced in a study of T cell responses to AZD1222 COVID-19 vaccine. Clones were sequenced by immunoSEQ multiplex PCR, and TCRdb holds only the in-frame ones, with some missing. The data hold about 110,000 clones, with approximately 87% observed a single time. The sequencing used peripheral blood, collected on day 0 of AZD1222 vaccination. The receptors stem from an adult in good health.

The chain carries TRBV7-9 and TRBJ1-1; D call uncertain. This CDR3 region has 14 residues. Trimming pared 4 bases from V and 2 bases from J, leaving 11 bases between. Germline V gene data show CDR1 as SEHNR and CDR2 as FQNEAQ (reference sequence). The CDR3 DNA reads as TGTGCCAGCAGCTGGCAGTGGGGAAACACTGAAGCTTTCTTT. This gives the protein CASSWQWGNTEAFF.

This clone appeared a few times. The rearrangement uses TRBV11-2 and TRBJ1-3; 8 positions match TRBD1. CDR3 size: 17 residues. Germline V lookup: CDR1 SGHAT, CDR2 FQNNGV. Trimming at V came to 5 bases and at J to 4 bases, leaving 13 bases not matched to a gene. The CDR3 reads CASSPRRTGSSGNTIYF. DNA for the CDR3: TGTGCCAGCAGCCCACGGCGGACAGGGTCGTCAGGAAACACCATATATTTT.

The V gene is TRBV5-4, the J gene TRBJ2-7, with 14 bases matching TRBD2. V shed 4 bases, J shed 2 bases, and the junction held 8 bases outside the gene matches. Germline-derived CDR1 and CDR2 are SGHNT and YYREEE (reference sequence). This CDR3 is 17 amino acids long. The CDR3 here is CASSHGTSGRAPYEQYF. In DNA form, the CDR3 reads TGTGCCAGCAGCCACGGGACTAGCGGGAGAGCACCCTACGAGCAGTACTTC.